A single sample gave rise to the 30 T cell receptor beta chains below, sequenced in a study of blood T cell repertoires in COVID-19. Measured with immunoSEQ multiplex PCR; TCRdb has only the in-frame clones, and not every one. The sample carries roughly 91,000 clones, 60% to 85% recorded once. The sequenced sample was peripheral blood. Every receptor here comes from a man aged 65-85 years with acute or convalescent COVID-19.

V is TRBV28 and J is TRBJ1-5, with D maybe TRBD1 (5 bases). The ends were cut back, 4 bases at V and 6 bases at J, with 22 bases in the middle. This CDR3 has 17 residues. Germline-derived CDR1 and CDR2 are MDHEN and SYDVKM. The DNA of the CDR3 is TGTGCCAGCAGTTCCGCCGGGCAGGGCTGGGTGAGTCAGCCCCAGCATTTT. This codes for CASSSAGQGWVSQPQHF. The complete variable domain, with remaining parts taken from reference TRBV28 and TRBJ1-5, reads DVKVTQSSRYLVKRTGEKVFLECVQDMDHENMFWYRQDPGLGLRLIYFSYDVKMKEKGDIPEGYSVSREKKERFSLILESASTNQTSMYLCASSSAGQGWVSQPQHFGDGTRLSIL.

The rearrangement links TRBV30 to TRBJ2-3; 7 nucleotides match TRBD2. CDR1 GTSNPN and CDR2 SVGIG come from the germline V gene (reference sequence). Unmatched junction bases numbered 10, after V lost 1 base and J lost 3 bases. This CDR3 has 16 residues. CDR3 in DNA: TGTGCCTGGAGTGGGGGAGGGGTGGTCGAGACAGATACGCAGTATTTT. It is translated as CAWSGGGVVETDTQYF.

The chain carries TRBV7-2 and TRBJ1-2, with D maybe TRBD1 (6 bases). This CDR3 is built from 18 residues. Trimming cost V 0 bases and J 1 base, with 18 bases left between them. Germline V CDR1 and CDR2: SGHTA, FQGNSA. CDR3 nucleotides: TGTGCCAGCAGCTTAGCGCAAGGGGGACGGACTTTTAACTATGGCTACACCTTC. It translates to CASSLAQGGRTFNYGYTF. The whole variable domain, filled in from reference TRBV7-2 and TRBJ1-2, reads GAGVSQSPSNKVTEKGKDVELRCDPISGHTALYWYRQSLGQGLEFLIYFQGNSAPDKSGLPSDRFSAERTGGSVSTLTIQRTQQEDSAVYLCASSLAQGGRTFNYGYTFGSGTRLTVV.

This rearrangement joins TRBV6-1 to TRBJ2-1, with 9 bases aligning to TRBD1. Germline V gene lookup returns CDR1 MNHNS and CDR2 SASEGT. This CDR3 is built from 17 residues. Trimming took 3 bases from V and 4 from J; bases not matched to a gene: 10. CDR3 nucleotide sequence: TGTGCCAGCAGTGACAACCAGGGGACAGGGCGGTACAATGAGCAGTTCTTC. Protein product: CASSDNQGTGRYNEQFF.

The V call is TRBV3-1 (or the pseudogene TRBV3-2), the J call TRBJ2-5; 11 bases line up with TRBD2. CDR3 size: 17 residues. CDR1 and CDR2 (germline): LGHDT, YNNKEL (reference sequence). Trimming at V came to 4 bases and at J to 2 bases, leaving 9 bases not matched to a gene. The CDR3 DNA reads as TGTGCCAGCAGCCCGATAGCGGGAGGGCCTGAACAAGAGACCCAGTACTTC. This translates into CASSPIAGGPEQETQYF.

This chain connects TRBV2 to TRBJ2-1; the match to TRBD1 covers 9 bases. This CDR3 spans 15 amino acids. V trimming: 9 bases; J trimming: 8 bases; junction bases outside the gene matches: 14. Germline assignment: CDR1 SNHLY and CDR2 FYNNEI. The CDR3 nucleotides read TGTGCCAGTCCAAAACCGGGACAGGGTTCGTATGAGCAGTTCTTC. It encodes CASPKPGQGSYEQFF.

The chain carries TRBV29-1 and TRBJ2-1; TRBD2 aligns across 10 bases. CDR3 length equals 13 residues. V dropped 4 bases and J dropped 9; count of bases not matched to a gene: 6. Germline V CDR1 and CDR2: SQVTM, ANQGSEA. Here the CDR3 reads CSVGLAGVREQFF. DNA of the CDR3: TGCAGCGTTGGGCTAGCGGGAGTGCGTGAGCAGTTCTTC.

This rearrangement joins TRBV7-9 to TRBJ1-1; unclear D gene. There are 15 residues in the CDR3. CDR1 SEHNR and CDR2 FQNEAQ come from the germline V gene (reference sequence). The V end was cut by 3 bases, the J end by 0 bases, with 11 bases between. CDR3 amino acids: CASSLLYGVNTEAFF. The DNA for the CDR3 is TGTGCCAGCAGCTTGTTATACGGAGTGAACACTGAAGCTTTCTTT. Supplemented by reference TRBV7-9 and TRBJ1-1, the full variable domain reads DTGVSQNPRHKITKRGQNVTFRCDPISEHNRLYWYRQTLGQGPEFLTYFQNEAQLEKSRLLSDRFSAERPKGSFSTLEIQRTEQGDSAMYLCASSLLYGVNTEAFFGQGTRLTVV.

The rearrangement links TRBV5-4 to TRBJ1-2; 8 bases fit TRBD1. The ends lost 5 bases at V and 12 bases at J; junction bases unmatched: 6. Germline V gene data show CDR1 as SGHNT and CDR2 as YYREEE (reference sequence). The CDR3 is made up of 11 amino acids. The CDR3 bases are TGTGCCAGCAGAACGGACAGGGTCGACACCTTC. Its translation: CASRTDRVDTF.

The chain is built from TRBV2 and TRBJ1-2; D not certain. V was clipped by 7 bases and J by 0 bases, with 9 bases between them. Germline loops: CDR1 SNHLY, CDR2 FYNNEI. The CDR3 is 13 amino acids. The CDR3 DNA reads TGTGCCAGCAACGAGGAGGCTAACTATGGCTACACCTTC. Amino acid sequence: CASNEEANYGYTF.

The gene calls are TRBV6-5 and TRBJ1-5; D uncertain. The CDR3 totals 13 residues. The V gene lost 10 bases and the J gene lost 3 bases, with 13 bases spanning the gap. CDR1 is MNHEY, CDR2 SVGAGI, per germline. CDR3 region: CAISRDLNQPQHF. The CDR3 DNA is TGTGCCATATCCCGGGATCTCAATCAGCCCCAGCATTTT.

This clone was seen once. The gene calls are TRBV12-3 or TRBV12-4 and TRBJ1-1, with D tentatively TRBD1 (6 bases). The CDR3 runs to 13 residues. Trimming shortened V by 10 bases and J by 1 base, and 13 bases separated the two germline ends. CDR3 sequence: CAINRDKNTEAFF. CDR3 bases: TGTGCCATCAACAGGGATAAGAACACTGAAGCTTTCTTT.

V is TRBV9 and J is TRBJ1-5, with 10 bases aligning to TRBD1. From germline, CDR1 is SGDLS and CDR2 YYNGEE. V was pared by 4 bases and J by 6 bases, with 7 bases of the junction left unmatched. The CDR3 has 15 amino acids. Here the CDR3 DNA reads TGTGCCAGCAGCCCGGGGACAGGGGCAGGTCAGCCCCAGCATTTT. Translation: CASSPGTGAGQPQHF.

This chain links TRBV6-1 with TRBJ2-7; TRBD1 might be the D (5 bases). The CDR3 consists of 16 residues. V was pared by 3 bases and J by 2 bases, with 17 bases between. Germline CDR1 reads MNHNS; CDR2 reads SASEGT. CDR3 loop: CASSDFGRQTAYEQYV. The CDR3, as DNA: TGTGCCAGCAGTGATTTTGGGCGACAGACCGCCTACGAGCAGTACGTC.

The chain couples TRBV7-8 to TRBJ2-5, with unresolved D. V dropped 3 bases and J dropped 5 bases, with 13 bases sitting between them. The CDR3 loop spans 14 amino acids. Germline loops: CDR1 SGHVS, CDR2 FQNEAQ. The CDR3, as DNA: TGTGCCAGCAGCTTCGGATCGCTCGGGGAGACCCAGTACTTC. Translated: CASSFGSLGETQYF.

The chain is built from TRBV19 and TRBJ1-5; a possible D gene is TRBD1 (6 bases). Trimming took 4 bases from V and 1 from J, leaving 8 bases between them. The CDR3 loop spans 14 amino acids. CDR1 LNHDA and CDR2 SQIVND come from the germline V gene (reference sequence). CDR3 amino acids: CASSTGASNQPQHF. As DNA, the CDR3 is TGTGCCAGTAGTACAGGGGCAAGCAATCAGCCCCAGCATTTT.

The rearrangement links TRBV6-5 to TRBJ2-5; the D gene is possibly TRBD1 (7 bases). The V gene lost 6 bases and the J gene lost 5 bases, with 13 bases spanning the gap. Looked up from germline, CDR1 is MNHEY and CDR2 is SVGAGI. The CDR3 consists of 13 residues. CDR3 sequence reads: CASSRTGGETQYF. In DNA form, the CDR3 reads TGTGCCAGCAGCCGGACAGGAGGGGAGACCCAGTACTTC.

In its sample, this clone was seen once. The chain employs TRBV7-7 and TRBJ1-5, with D perhaps matching TRBD1 (5 bases). V lost 5 bases and J 1 base, leaving 9 bases between the germline ends. The CDR3 sequence is 14 residues long. In germline, CDR1 is SSHAT, CDR2 FNYEAQ (reference sequence). The CDR3 DNA reads as TGTGCCAGCAGCCGGGGGGTGAGCAATCAGCCCCAGCATTTT. This gives the protein CASSRGVSNQPQHF.

The gene calls are TRBV9 and TRBJ2-7; 7 nucleotides line up with TRBD1. The CDR3 sequence is 19 residues long. Trimming took 3 bases from V and 0 from J; bases not matched to a gene: 18. Germline CDR1 and CDR2: SGDLS and YYNGEE. The CDR3 reads CASSGREGARMTCSYEQYV. The DNA of the CDR3 is TGTGCCAGCAGCGGGCGAGAGGGGGCCAGAATGACTTGCTCCTACGAGCAGTACGTC.

The rearrangement links TRBV2 to TRBJ1-2; D unclear. Germline V gene data show CDR1 as SNHLY and CDR2 as FYNNEI. V lost 1 base, J lost 5 bases, and 8 bases lay in between. The CDR3 loop spans 13 amino acids. CDR3 in DNA: TGTGCCAGCAGTGAAGAGGGAGAGTATGGCTACACCTTC. It encodes CASSEEGEYGYTF.

This chain links TRBV19 with TRBJ2-7, with 8 bases aligning to TRBD1. The CDR3 totals 14 residues. The J segment lost 2 bases and the V segment lost 5 bases, leaving 5 bases of the junction unmatched. Germline lookup yields CDR1 LNHDA and CDR2 SQIVND (reference sequence). CDR3 amino acids: CASSPDRDPYEQYF. CDR3 nucleotide sequence: TGTGCCAGTAGTCCGGACAGGGATCCCTACGAGCAGTACTTC.

The chain employs TRBV10-3 and TRBJ2-7; D might be TRBD2 (6 bases). V was clipped by 7 bases and J by 1 base, with 14 bases between them. This CDR3 has 14 residues. From germline, CDR1 is ENHRY and CDR2 SYGVKD. The CDR3 sequence: CAIKRVRESYEQYF. In DNA form, the CDR3 reads TGTGCCATCAAGAGGGTCCGGGAGTCCTACGAGCAGTACTTC.

The J gene is TRBJ2-3, the V gene TRBV6-4; 11 positions agree with TRBD1. The ends lost 4 bases at V and 4 bases at J; junction bases unmatched: 4. Per germline, CDR1 MRHNA and CDR2 SNTAGT. The CDR3 totals 15 residues. CDR3 in amino acids: CASSVGQGAPDTQYF. In DNA, the CDR3 is TGTGCCAGCAGTGTCGGACAGGGGGCCCCAGATACGCAGTATTTT.

The rearrangement joins TRBV12-5 to TRBJ2-2; TRBD1 matches 9 bases. J lost 6 bases, V lost 1 base, and 0 bases had no gene match. CDR1 LGHNT and CDR2 FRNRAP come from the germline V gene. The CDR3 runs 14 residues. The CDR3 is CASGLGQGAGELFF. In DNA form, the CDR3 reads TGTGCTAGTGGTTTGGGACAGGGGGCCGGGGAGCTGTTTTTT.

The CDR3 DNA is TGTGCCAGCAGTCCCTACGGGGGGGGCAGCTCAGGTCCGCGAGCGAACACTGAAGCTTTCTTT. Protein sequence: CASSPYGGGSSGPRANTEAFF. This chain uses TRBV6-6 with TRBJ1-1, with D perhaps matching TRBD1 (6 bases). Trimming removed 5 bases at V and 1 base at J, with 32 bases between. The V gene's germline CDR1 is MNHNY and CDR2 SVGAGI (reference sequence). CDR3 length: 21 residues.

The chain links TRBV7-9 to TRBJ2-1; D gene unclear. The V gene lost 3 bases and the J gene lost 0 bases, with 9 bases spanning the gap. The germline CDR1 and CDR2 sequences are SEHNR and FQNEAQ (reference sequence). This CDR3 comprises 15 residues. The CDR3 loop reads CASSFLFSSYNEQFF. CDR3 sequence (DNA): TGTGCCAGCAGCTTTCTGTTTAGCTCCTACAATGAGCAGTTCTTC.

The chain links TRBV27 to TRBJ2-3; D remains unclear. The CDR3 loop spans 16 amino acids. With 2 bases removed from V and 0 bases from J, the gap between germline ends came to 12 bases. The germline gives CDR1 MNHEY, CDR2 SMNVEV (reference sequence). The CDR3 DNA is TGTGCCAGCAGTTTAGGTCTGAGAACTAGCACAGATACGCAGTATTTT. This translates into CASSLGLRTSTDTQYF.

The chain joins TRBV13 to TRBJ1-1; TRBD1 matches 7 bases. The CDR3 has 15 amino acids. V shed 4 bases and J 0 bases; nucleotides not matched to a gene: 5. The V gene's germline CDR1 is PRHDT and CDR2 FYEKMQ (reference sequence). The CDR3 protein is CASSSRQGVNTEAFF. DNA for the CDR3: TGTGCCAGCAGCTCGAGACAGGGCGTGAACACTGAAGCTTTCTTT. Full variable domain (outside the CDR3, taken from reference TRBV13 and TRBJ1-1): AAGVIQSPRHLIKEKRETATLKCYPIPRHDTVYWYQQGPGQDPQFLISFYEKMQSDKGSIPDRFSAQQFSDYHSELNMSSLELGDSALYFCASSSRQGVNTEAFFGQGTRLTVV.

The chain uses TRBV7-3 and TRBJ2-3, with 10 bases matching TRBD1. The germline V gene encodes CDR1 SGHTA and CDR2 FQGTGA. The V and J ends lost 3 bases and 5 bases, in that order; junction bases with no gene match: 2. The CDR3 extends over 14 amino acids. This CDR3 is CASSLRDRGDTQYF. CDR3 nucleotides: TGTGCCAGCAGCTTGCGGGACAGGGGAGATACGCAGTATTTT.

The rearrangement uses TRBV5-1 and TRBJ2-7; tentative D call: TRBD2 (5 bases). Germline V gene lookup returns CDR1 SGHRS and CDR2 YFSETQ. The V end lost 4 bases, the J end lost 2 bases, and 16 bases lay between the germline ends. The CDR3 has 15 residues. In nucleotides, the CDR3 is TGCGCCAGCAGCCTTGACGGACTCACAACCTACGAGCAGTACGTC. This codes for CASSLDGLTTYEQYV.